This T cell receptor beta chain emerged from a study of blood T cells in healthy people across ages. Of note for this clonotype: The antigen is not known. At one end, the junction sequence differs from germline, possibly due to a read error.

CDR3 size: 13 residues. With a J-beta primer mix and a sample-barcoded 5' primer, a second PCR ran about 7 to 12 cycles. Every sample produced at least 2.5 million CDR3-containing paired-end reads. TCRdb called the 5' RACE reads again in MiXCR, with one record for every CDR3 protein. The sample records 900,000 to 950,000 distinct CDR3 sequences, 25% to 30% being singletons. General study findings and limits: TCR beta diversity, measured per million T cells, fell in a roughly linear way with age.

A further study also used this sample, focusing on T cells of mothers and their children. That paper notes: A few healthy Caucasian mothers, along with their six children, were the donors.

The chain is built from TRBV12-3 or TRBV12-4 and TRBJ1-2; maybe TRBD1 (5 bases). The source is a woman in her thirties or forties in good health. The sample taken for sequencing was blood. The CDR3 spells CASRGPGRYGCTF. The DNA for the CDR3 is TGTGCCAGCAGAGGTCCAGGGCGCTATGGCTGCACCTTC.